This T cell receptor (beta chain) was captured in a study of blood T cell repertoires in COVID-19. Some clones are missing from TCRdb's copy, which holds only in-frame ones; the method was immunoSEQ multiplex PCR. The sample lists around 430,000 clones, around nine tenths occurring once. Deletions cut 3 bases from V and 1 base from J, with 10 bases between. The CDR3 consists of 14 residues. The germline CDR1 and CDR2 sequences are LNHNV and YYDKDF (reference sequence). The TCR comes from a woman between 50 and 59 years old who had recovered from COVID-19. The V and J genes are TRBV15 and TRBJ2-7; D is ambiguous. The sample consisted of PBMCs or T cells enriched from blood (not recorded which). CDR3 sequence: CATSSGLGSYEQYF. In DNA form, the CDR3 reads TGTGCCACCAGCAGTGGCCTAGGATCCTACGAGCAGTACTTC.